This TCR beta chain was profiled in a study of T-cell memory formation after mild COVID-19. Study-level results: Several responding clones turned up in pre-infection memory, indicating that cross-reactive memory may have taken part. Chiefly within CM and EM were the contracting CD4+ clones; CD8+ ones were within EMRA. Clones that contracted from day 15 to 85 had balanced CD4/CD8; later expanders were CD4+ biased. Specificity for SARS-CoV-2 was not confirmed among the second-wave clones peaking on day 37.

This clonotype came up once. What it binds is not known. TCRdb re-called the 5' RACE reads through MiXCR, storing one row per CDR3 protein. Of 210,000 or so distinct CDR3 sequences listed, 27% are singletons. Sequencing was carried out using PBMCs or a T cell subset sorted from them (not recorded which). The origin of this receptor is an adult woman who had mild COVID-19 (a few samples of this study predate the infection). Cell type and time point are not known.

CDR3 sequence: CASTRQGAIEAFF. CDR3 in DNA: TGTGCCAGCACGAGGCAGGGGGCGATTGAAGCTTTCTTT. The chain has TRBV6-2 or TRBV6-3 and TRBJ1-1; 8 nucleotides line up with TRBD1. CDR1 and CDR2 from the germline V gene are MNHEY and SVGEGT. The CDR3 is 13 amino acids. Trimming took 7 bases from V and 7 from J; bases not matched to a gene: 8.